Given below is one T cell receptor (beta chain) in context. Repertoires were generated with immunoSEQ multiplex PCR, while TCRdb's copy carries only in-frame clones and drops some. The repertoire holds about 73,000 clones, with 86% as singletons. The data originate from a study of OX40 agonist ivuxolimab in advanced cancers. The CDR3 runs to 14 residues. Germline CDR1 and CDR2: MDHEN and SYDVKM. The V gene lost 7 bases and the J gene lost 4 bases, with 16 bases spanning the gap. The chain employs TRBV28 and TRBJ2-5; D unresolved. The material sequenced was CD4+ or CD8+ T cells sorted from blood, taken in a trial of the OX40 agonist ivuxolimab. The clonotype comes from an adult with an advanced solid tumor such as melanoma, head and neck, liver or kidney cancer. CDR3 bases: TGTGCCAGCATTATTTTACAGACTGCAGAGACCCAGTACTTC. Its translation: CASIILQTAETQYF.